One and the same sample provided the 2 T cell receptor beta chains below, sequenced in a study of T cells in Graves' hyperthyroidism and ophthalmopathy. TCR beta CDR3 region amplification was performed from RNA transcripts. When the TCR CDR3 underwent first-round RT-PCR, the HTBI primer set was used. MiXCR, run by TCRdb on the multiplex PCR reads, gives a single entry per CDR3 protein. The top ten hold about 7.2% of the sample, which has more than 550,000 distinct CDR3 sequences, roughly 45% seen once. The sample was peripheral blood or thyroid tissue (not recorded which). The receptors stem from an adult man with Graves' disease, either hyperthyroidism or ophthalmopathy (not recorded which).

In its sample, this clonotype was seen a few times. A much larger clonotype is one base distant, so this may be a read error. The chain employs TRBV10-3 and TRBJ2-7; TRBD1 agrees at 9 bases. The CDR3 has 12 residues. Trimming took 10 bases from V and 2 from J; bases not matched to a gene: 3. Germline V gene sequence: CDR1 ENHRY, CDR2 SYGVKD. The CDR3 region is CATGTGTYEQYF. CDR3 sequence (DNA): TGTGCCACCGGGACAGGGACCTACGAGCAGTACTTC.

This clonotype was seen a handful of times. V and J are TRBV29-1 and TRBJ2-7; tentatively, D is TRBD1 (6 bases). V was cut by 7 bases and J by 1 base, with 17 bases left in between. Germline V gives CDR1 SQVTM, CDR2 ANQGSEA. The CDR3 covers 14 residues. The CDR3 region has the DNA TGCAGCGCAAAACGGGACACCAATTCCTACGAGCAGTACTTC. As protein: CSAKRDTNSYEQYF.